This T cell receptor beta chain was recorded in a study of blood T cell repertoires in COVID-19. The wider study: PBMCs, B-cell-depleted T cells, or T cells were the source of the cDNA or gDNA that made up the material.

This CDR3 is built from 14 residues. Germline CDR1 KGHDR, CDR2 SFDVKD. Trimming at V came to 10 bases and at J to 6 bases, leaving 8 bases not matched to a gene. Sequencing was performed with immunoSEQ multiplex PCR; in TCRdb, only in-frame clones are kept and a portion is missing. The sample gives around 130,000 clones, roughly three quarters of which show up once; over 15% is in the top ten. This chain links TRBV24-1 with TRBJ1-5; 10 bases match TRBD1. Sequenced sample: peripheral blood. This clonotype originated in an elderly man with acute or convalescent COVID-19. CDR3 loop: CATAGTGEVQPQHF. In DNA, the CDR3 is TGTGCCACGGCCGGGACAGGGGAGGTTCAGCCCCAGCATTTT.